This T cell receptor (beta chain) comes out of a study of identical twins. General study points: One should note that invariant MAIT and iNKT cells could partly confound zero-insertion analyses.

This clonotype was seen more than once but under ten times. Its antigen remains unknown. In TCRdb, the 5' RACE reads were re-called with MiXCR into one record per CDR3 protein. The sample consists of some 500,000 distinct CDR3 sequences, about 20% of them appearing once. CDR3 length: 15 amino acids. V lost 3 bases and J lost 2; bases outside the gene matches: 7. Germline-derived CDR1 and CDR2 are SQVTM and ANQGSEA. These data were also reused for a study on T cells expressing NK-cell markers. That paper states: NKG2C+ dominant clonotypes from over five donors made up roughly 1.0-8% of CD8+ T cells. In a handful of donors, dominant clonotypes made up roughly 25-60.1% of CD3+CD56-NKG2C+ cells.

This TCR came from a woman aged 18-29 years in good health. This chain joins TRBV29-1 and TRBJ2-1; TRBD2 agrees at 7 bases. Sequenced sample: CD4+ T cells sorted from blood. CDR3 sequence (DNA): TGCAGCGTTGACGGCGGGAGATCCCCCTACAATGAGCAGTTCTTC. This translates into CSVDGGRSPYNEQFF.